This T cell receptor (beta chain) originates from a study of shared clonotypes between healthy human individuals. The study, taken as a whole, reports: A handful of donors shared approximately 5% of their naive CD4 clonotypes. Relative to memory subsets, naive subsets generally showed larger estimated richness.

Naive CD8 cells, CD45RO-negative and positively selected for CCR7, excluded terminally differentiated effector memory CD45RA+ cells. As originally analysed: Junction-only sequences produced by ImmunoSEQ had no quality scores, so filtering differed. Some clones are missing from TCRdb's copy, which holds only in-frame ones; the method was immunoSEQ multiplex PCR. That table furnishes V, J and clone size, whereas the DNA furnished D and trimming. The table lists about 2,100,000 clones, about 92% of them singletons, with around 1.7% in the top ten. Points on this clone: Its antigen is unidentified. Other DNA sequences in this specimen translate into the identical CDR3.

Sequences were obtained from naive CD8+ T cells from PBMCs. This TCR came from a man younger than 35 in good health. Some clones in this sample may be carry-over from other donors' samples.

The CDR3 sequence: CASSLLRETQYF. The CDR3 nucleotides read TGTGCCAGCAGTCTTCTCCGAGAGACCCAGTACTTC. The chain carries TRBV28 and TRBJ2-5; D call uncertain. The CDR3 has 12 residues. The V gene lost 5 bases and the J gene lost 4 bases, with 8 bases spanning the gap. Germline V CDR1 and CDR2: MDHEN, SYDVKM.